A single sample is the source of the 16 T cell receptor beta chains below, sequenced in a study of T cell responses to AZD1222 COVID-19 vaccine. Using immunoSEQ multiplex PCR, the repertoire was profiled, and TCRdb retains in-frame clones only, with some absent. In the table there are roughly 170,000 clones, more than 85% of which are singletons. The sequencing used peripheral blood, collected on day 0 of AZD1222 vaccination. The receptors derive from an adult in good health.

This chain links TRBV27 with TRBJ1-5, with TRBD1 matching over 8 bases. Looked up from germline, CDR1 is MNHEY and CDR2 is SMNVEV (reference sequence). The V and J ends lost 6 bases and 7 bases, in that order; junction bases with no gene match: 8. The CDR3 loop spans 14 amino acids. The CDR3 DNA sequence: TGTGCCAGCAGGTCAACAGGGGGACGCCAGCCCCAGCATTTT. Encoded protein: CASRSTGGRQPQHF.

This chain links TRBV7-9 with TRBJ2-2; no reliable D call. In germline, CDR1 is SEHNR, CDR2 FQNEAQ (reference sequence). The V end was cut by 2 bases, the J end by 4 bases, with 5 bases between. The length of the CDR3 is 13 residues. CDR3 in amino acids: CASSLLVTGELFF. CDR3 bases: TGTGCCAGCAGCTTATTGGTCACCGGGGAGCTGTTTTTT.

As for this clone: Distinct nucleotide sequences in the sample also encode this CDR3. J is TRBJ2-3 and V is TRBV9, with TRBD2 matching over 10 bases. The CDR3 runs 15 residues. Germline V gene sequence: CDR1 SGDLS, CDR2 YYNGEE. Trimming took 3 bases from V and 1 from J; bases not matched to a gene: 2. CDR3 sequence: CASSAGTSGTDTQYF. The DNA of the CDR3 is TGTGCCAGCAGCGCAGGGACTAGCGGCACAGATACGCAGTATTTT.

The chain links TRBV7-9 to TRBJ2-2; tentatively, D is TRBD1 (8 bases). The CDR3 is 17 residues long. CDR1 is SEHNR, CDR2 FQNEAQ, per germline (reference sequence). V lost 7 bases and J lost 2, with 20 bases in between. For the CDR3, the DNA is TGTGCCAGCACCCCATCAACAGGGGGGGTAAACACCGGGGAGCTGTTTTTT. Protein: CASTPSTGGVNTGELFF. The full variable domain, completed using reference TRBV7-9 and TRBJ2-2, is DTGVSQNPRHKITKRGQNVTFRCDPISEHNRLYWYRQTLGQGPEFLTYFQNEAQLEKSRLLSDRFSAERPKGSFSTLEIQRTEQGDSAMYLCASTPSTGGVNTGELFFGEGSRLTVL.

The rearrangement uses TRBV3-1 (or the pseudogene TRBV3-2) and TRBJ2-1, with D maybe TRBD2 (6 bases). Germline-derived CDR1 and CDR2 are LGHDT and YNNKEL (reference sequence). V was shortened by 7 bases and J by 3 bases, with 16 bases between the two germline ends. The CDR3 runs 15 residues. CDR3 nucleotides: TGTGCCAGCAATTCAGAGGGGACTCTCTACAATGAGCAGTTCTTC. This gives the protein CASNSEGTLYNEQFF.

DNA for the CDR3: TGCGCCAGCAGCTTCACGCCTCCCGGCGACGGAAATAATTCACCCCTCCACTTT. Encoded protein: CASSFTPPGDGNNSPLHF. J is TRBJ1-6 and V is TRBV5-1; D is undetermined. The CDR3 is 18 amino acids. CDR1 is SGHRS, CDR2 YFSETQ, per germline. V gave up 2 bases and J gave up 5 bases, with 20 bases separating them.

The chain combines TRBV5-1 with TRBJ2-3; maybe TRBD1 (8 bases). The CDR3 covers 15 residues. The V end lost 7 bases, the J end lost 1 base, and 16 bases lay between the germline ends. CDR1 is SGHRS, CDR2 YFSETQ, per germline. This CDR3 reads CASCYTGGGTDTQYF. For the CDR3, the DNA is TGCGCCAGCTGCTATACAGGGGGGGGCACAGATACGCAGTATTTT.

The rearrangement uses TRBV2 and TRBJ2-5, with 8 nucleotides matching TRBD1. Germline assignment: CDR1 SNHLY and CDR2 FYNNEI. J was trimmed by 1 base and V by 10 bases; bases with no gene match: 8. The CDR3 extends over 14 amino acids. The CDR3 nucleotides read TGTGCCACGTCCCTTGACAGGGGCCAAGAGACCCAGTACTTC. Translation gives CATSLDRGQETQYF.

The chain employs TRBV2 and TRBJ1-3; D may be TRBD1 (5 bases). This CDR3 has 16 amino acids. V was shortened by 1 base and J by 7 bases, with 17 bases between the two germline ends. Germline values: CDR1 SNHLY, CDR2 FYNNEI. The CDR3 spells CASSEVTPNGTNTIYF. The CDR3 bases are TGTGCCAGCAGTGAAGTCACACCTAACGGGACGAACACCATATATTTT.

This chain connects TRBV5-5 to TRBJ1-1; D remains unclear. The CDR3 extends over 13 amino acids. Germline V gene lookup returns CDR1 SGHKS and CDR2 YYEKEE (reference sequence). Trimming took off 5 bases at V and 0 bases at J, with 8 bases between the two ends. CDR3 protein: CASSPDLNTEAFF. CDR3 DNA: TGTGCCAGCAGTCCCGATCTGAACACTGAAGCTTTCTTT.

This chain uses TRBV4-2 with TRBJ1-1; 8 positions agree with TRBD1. The CDR3 extends over 15 amino acids. V dropped 0 bases and J dropped 1; count of bases not matched to a gene: 1. Germline V lookup: CDR1 LGHNA, CDR2 YNFKEQ. In DNA form, the CDR3 reads TGTGCCAGCAGCCAAGAGACAGGGGCGAACACTGAAGCTTTCTTT. This encodes CASSQETGANTEAFF.

This chain connects TRBV7-2 to TRBJ1-1; perhaps TRBD1 as D (5 bases). The CDR3 has 16 residues. The V gene's germline CDR1 is SGHTA and CDR2 FQGNSA. V was pared by 6 bases and J by 3 bases, with 20 bases between. CDR3 residues: CASSTDRKGFYTEAFF. The CDR3 coding sequence is TGTGCCAGCAGTACCGATAGGAAGGGGTTTTACACTGAAGCTTTCTTT. The whole variable domain, filled in from reference TRBV7-2 and TRBJ1-1, reads GAGVSQSPSNKVTEKGKDVELRCDPISGHTALYWYRQSLGQGLEFLIYFQGNSAPDKSGLPSDRFSAERTGGSVSTLTIQRTQQEDSAVYLCASSTDRKGFYTEAFFGQGTRLTVV.

The genes are TRBV5-1 and TRBJ2-7; the D call may be TRBD1 or TRBD2 (5 bases each). The CDR3 is 16 residues long. CDR1 and CDR2 (germline): SGHRS, YFSETQ. The V end was cut by 4 bases, the J end by 6 bases, with 23 bases between. The CDR3 spells CASSHPDTGTHIEQYF. CDR3 in DNA: TGCGCCAGCAGCCACCCTGACACCGGGACGCATATCGAGCAGTACTTC.

V gene TRBV18 combines with J gene TRBJ2-7; a weak D match, TRBD2 (5 bases). The length of the CDR3 is 15 residues. V was shortened by 6 bases and J by 1 base, with 16 bases between the two germline ends. Per the germline V gene, CDR1 is KGHSH and CDR2 is LQKENI. The CDR3 DNA sequence: TGTGCCAGCTCCCCTTCGACGGGATCTTCCTACGAGCAGTACTTC. As protein: CASSPSTGSSYEQYF.

CDR3 DNA: TGTGCCAGCAGTGAACCGGGGGGGGTTAACACTGAAGCTTTCTTT. Protein sequence: CASSEPGGVNTEAFF. The chain carries TRBV6-1 and TRBJ1-1, with a weak D call TRBD1 (5 bases). Looked up from germline, CDR1 is MNHNS and CDR2 is SASEGT. CDR3 length: 15 amino acids. V was pared by 2 bases and J by 2 bases, with 12 bases between.

The CDR3 spells CASSTTSYGHYEQYF. CDR3 DNA sequence: TGTGCCAGCAGCACGACTAGTTATGGGCACTACGAGCAGTACTTC. The chain uses TRBV5-6 and TRBJ2-7; TRBD2 is a possible D gene (6 bases). Germline CDR1 is SGHDT and CDR2 is YYEEEE. Trimming shortened V by 4 bases and J by 3 bases, and 17 bases separated the two germline ends. This CDR3 is built from 15 residues.